These T cell receptor beta chains were read from a single sample in a study of shared clonotypes between healthy human individuals. Only in-frame clones appear in the TCRdb table, and some are missing; sequencing was by immunoSEQ multiplex PCR. The sample has about 2.3 million clones, 80% to 95% seen once. Sequencing input: naive CD4+ T cells from PBMCs. All receptors derive from a man between 18 and 35 years old in good health. Some clones in this sample may be carry-over from other donors' samples. Each CDR3 is given with its conserved first and last residue. A D gene is named only where the DNA matches it firmly. Expanded clones get a size class; other rows say once, few or many, or leave the size out.

d_gene	v_gene	j_gene	abundance	CDR3nt	CDR3aa
TRBD1	TRBV4-1	TRBJ1-5	-	TGCGCCAGCAGCCCGGAACGGGACAGAGATCAGCCCCAGCATTTT	CASSPERDRDQPQHF
TRBD1	TRBV5-8	TRBJ2-1	-	TGTGCCAGCAGCCGGCGACAGGGGAGAAAGACCTACAATGAGCAGTTCTTC	CASSRRQGRKTYNEQFF
TRBD1	TRBV28	TRBJ2-6	-	TGTGCCAGTGGACAGGGGGCGCTTACTGGGGCCAACGTCCTGACTTTC	CASGQGALTGANVLTF
-	TRBV5-1	TRBJ1-1	-	TGCGCCAGCAGCTTTGAGGGCCGTTTTCGGGAAGCTTTCTTT	CASSFEGRFREAFF
-	TRBV20-1	TRBJ1-1	-	TGCAGTGCTAGCGGGACACAAGCTTTCTTT	CSASGTQAFF
-	TRBV7-3	TRBJ1-1	-	TGTGCCAGCAGCTTAATAGGTCCGACTGAAGCTTTCTTT	CASSLIGPTEAFF
-	TRBV5-1	TRBJ2-5	-	TGCGCCAGCAGCTTGGCCATGCGGAGGGGCCTATCCCCGGAGACCCAGTACTTC	CASSLAMRRGLSPETQYF
TRBD1	TRBV5-1	TRBJ2-7	-	TGCGCCAGCAGCCATCCCGGGACAGCCTCCTACGAGCAGTACTTC	CASSHPGTASYEQYF
-	TRBV4-2	TRBJ1-1	few	TGTGCCAGCAGCCAATGGACACTGAACACTGAAGCTTTCTTT	CASSQWTLNTEAFF
TRBD1	TRBV5-4	TRBJ1-1	-	TGTGCCAGCACCACAGGCCGGGACAGGGCCTTGAACACTGAAGCTTTCTTT	CASTTGRDRALNTEAFF